This T cell receptor beta chain was found in a study of blood T cells in healthy people across ages. This clonotype was observed a handful of times. Sample-barcoded 5' priming and a J-beta primer mix drove a second PCR of roughly 6 to 12 cycles. From the 5' RACE reads, TCRdb called clonotypes with MiXCR, one entry per CDR3 protein. This table holds roughly 1,100,000 distinct CDR3 sequences, under 30% found once. CDR1 is SGHDT, CDR2 YYEEEE, per germline. The length of the CDR3 is 16 residues. The V end lost 3 bases, the J end lost 2 bases, and 17 bases lay between the germline ends. Donation came from healthy Caucasian individuals in Russia who were aged about 6 to 90. These data were also reused for a study on T cells of mothers and their children. According to that study: A few healthy Caucasian mothers gave samples, and so did their six children.

The chain links TRBV5-6 to TRBJ1-2; D not certain. The TCR sequence derives from a girl under 10 years old in good health. Source material: blood. The CDR3 here is CASSYFGVALNYGYTF. The DNA of the CDR3 is TGTGCCAGCAGCTATTTCGGGGTCGCCCTAAACTATGGCTACACCTTC.